This passage covers 3 T cell receptor beta chains from one sample sequenced in a study of shared clonotypes between healthy human individuals. Produced via immunoSEQ multiplex PCR; TCRdb's table is partial and in-frame only. The sample has approximately 810,000 clones, over 90% seen once. CD8 cells regarded as naive lacked CD45RO, were positively chosen for CCR7, and omitted terminally differentiated effector memory CD45RA+ cells. The sample consisted of naive CD8+ T cells sorted from blood. These receptors were obtained from a man aged 30-40 years in good health.

V and J are TRBV27 and TRBJ2-7, with D tentatively TRBD1 or TRBD2 (6 bases each). The CDR3 runs 15 residues. V gave up 2 bases and J gave up 1 base, with 12 bases separating them. CDR1 is MNHEY, CDR2 SMNVEV, per germline (reference sequence). Here the CDR3 reads CASSLIGGLSYEQYF. CDR3 in DNA: TGTGCCAGCAGTTTAATCGGGGGCCTGTCCTACGAGCAGTACTTC.

The chain has TRBV7-2 and TRBJ2-3, with D unresolved. This CDR3 contains 15 residues. From germline, CDR1 is SGHTA and CDR2 FQGNSA. V was pared by 2 bases and J by 2 bases, with 11 bases between. The DNA for the CDR3 is TGTGCCAGCAGCTTACTCCGGGCTTCCACAGATACGCAGTATTTT. Translating gives CASSLLRASTDTQYF.

This sequence joins TRBV11-2 and TRBJ2-3; 10 bases are shared with TRBD2. Looked up from germline, CDR1 is SGHAT and CDR2 is FQNNGV. V lost 1 base to trimming and J lost 2 bases; unmatched junction nucleotides: 9. CDR3 size: 18 residues. CDR3 nucleotide sequence: TGTGCCAGCAGCTTAGGGCTAGCGGGAGATTGGGCCACAGATACGCAGTATTTT. It is translated as CASSLGLAGDWATDTQYF.